This T cell receptor (beta chain) is drawn from a study of blood T cell repertoires in COVID-19. Study context: The origin of the acute and convalescent COVID-19 samples was the United States, Italy and Spain.

With 5 bases clipped from V and 4 bases from J, the junction kept 5 bases outside the gene matches. CDR1 and CDR2 (germline): SEHNR, FQNEAQ (reference sequence). The CDR3 loop spans 16 amino acids. The data were produced by immunoSEQ multiplex PCR, yet TCRdb's version contains in-frame clones alone and is incomplete. The data show roughly 30,000 clones, with around 88% seen just once and about a sixth held by the top ten. The chain combines TRBV7-9 with TRBJ2-3; TRBD2 matches 14 bases. This receptor was obtained from a human donor in a cohort sampled during active COVID-19. Sequenced material: peripheral blood. In DNA, the CDR3 is TGTGCCAGCAGCATTGGACTAGCGGGGGGACCAGATACGCAGTATTTT. This encodes CASSIGLAGGPDTQYF. Full variable domain (outside the CDR3, taken from reference TRBV7-9 and TRBJ2-3): DTGVSQNPRHKITKRGQNVTFRCDPISEHNRLYWYRQTLGQGPEFLTYFQNEAQLEKSRLLSDRFSAERPKGSFSTLEIQRTEQGDSAMYLCASSIGLAGGPDTQYFGPGTRLTVL.